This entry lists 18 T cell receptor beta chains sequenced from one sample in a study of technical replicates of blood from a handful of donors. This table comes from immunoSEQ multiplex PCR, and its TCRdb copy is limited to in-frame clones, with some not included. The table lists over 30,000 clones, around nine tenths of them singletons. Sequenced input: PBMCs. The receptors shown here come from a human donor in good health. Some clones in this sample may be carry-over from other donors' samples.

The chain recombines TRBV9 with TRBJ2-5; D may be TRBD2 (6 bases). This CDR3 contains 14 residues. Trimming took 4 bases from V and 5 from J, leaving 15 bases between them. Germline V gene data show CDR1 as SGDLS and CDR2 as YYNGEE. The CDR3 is CASSTDRGWETQYF. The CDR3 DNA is TGTGCCAGCAGCACAGACCGGGGGTGGGAGACCCAGTACTTC.

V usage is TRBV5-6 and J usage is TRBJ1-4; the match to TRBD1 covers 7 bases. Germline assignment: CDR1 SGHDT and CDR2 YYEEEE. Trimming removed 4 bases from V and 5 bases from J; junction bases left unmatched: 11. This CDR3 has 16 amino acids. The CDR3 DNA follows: TGTGCCAGCAGCGAGGGTAGGGGGCTCGGAAATGAAAAACTGTTTTTT. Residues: CASSEGRGLGNEKLFF. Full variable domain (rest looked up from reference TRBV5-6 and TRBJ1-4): DAGVTQSPTHLIKTRGQQVTLRCSPKSGHDTVSWYQQALGQGPQFIFQYYEEEERQRGNFPDRFSGHQFPNYSSELNVNALLLGDSALYLCASSEGRGLGNEKLFFGSGTQLSVL.

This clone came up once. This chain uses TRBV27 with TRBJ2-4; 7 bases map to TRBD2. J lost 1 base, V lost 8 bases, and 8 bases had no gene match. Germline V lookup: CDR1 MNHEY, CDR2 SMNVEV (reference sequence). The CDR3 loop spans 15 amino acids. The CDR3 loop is CASWTGGLAKNIQYF. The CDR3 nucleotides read TGTGCCAGCTGGACGGGGGGTTTGGCCAAAAACATTCAGTACTTC.

In DNA form, the CDR3 reads TGTGCCAGCAGCCGGGGACAGGAAGCTAACTATGGCTACACCTTC. It specifies CASSRGQEANYGYTF. The V and J genes are TRBV7-3 and TRBJ1-2; 8 bases are a match to TRBD1. Germline V gives CDR1 SGHTA, CDR2 FQGTGA. This CDR3 has 15 amino acids. The trim removed 5 bases at V and 0 bases at J, leaving 5 bases unmatched.

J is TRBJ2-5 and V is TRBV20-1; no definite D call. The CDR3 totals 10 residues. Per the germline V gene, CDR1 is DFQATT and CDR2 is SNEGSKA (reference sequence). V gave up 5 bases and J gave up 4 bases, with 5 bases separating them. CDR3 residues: CSAGRETQYF. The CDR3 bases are TGCAGTGCTGGTAGAGAGACCCAGTACTTC.

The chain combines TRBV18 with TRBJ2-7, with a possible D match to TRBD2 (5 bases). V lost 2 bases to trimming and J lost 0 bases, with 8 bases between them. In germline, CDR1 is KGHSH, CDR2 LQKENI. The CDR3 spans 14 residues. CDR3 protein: CASSPMSGSYEQYF. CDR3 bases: TGTGCCAGCTCACCAATGAGCGGCTCCTACGAGCAGTACTTC.

CDR3 amino acids: CASSHENRVEQYF. In DNA form, the CDR3 reads TGCGCCAGCAGCCATGAGAACAGGGTCGAGCAGTACTTC. The rearrangement joins TRBV4-1 to TRBJ2-7, with D possibly being TRBD1 (6 bases). Per the germline V gene, CDR1 is MGHRA and CDR2 is YSYEKL. V was trimmed by 3 bases and J by 6 bases, leaving 12 bases between them. This CDR3 is built from 13 residues.

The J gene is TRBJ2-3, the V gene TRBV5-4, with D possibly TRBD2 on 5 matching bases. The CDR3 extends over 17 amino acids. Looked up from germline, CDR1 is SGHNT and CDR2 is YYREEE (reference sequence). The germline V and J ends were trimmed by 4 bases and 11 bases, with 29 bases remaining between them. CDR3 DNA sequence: TGTGCCAGCAGCCCGGGAATAGTGGTGAAGAAGGATAGTGTGCAGTATTTT. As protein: CASSPGIVVKKDSVQYF.

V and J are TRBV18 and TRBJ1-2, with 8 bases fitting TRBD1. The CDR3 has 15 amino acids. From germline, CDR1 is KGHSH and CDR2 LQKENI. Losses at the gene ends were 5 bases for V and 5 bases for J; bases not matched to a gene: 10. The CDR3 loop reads CASSSGGRGLYGYTF. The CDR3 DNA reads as TGTGCCAGCTCATCAGGCGGCAGGGGGCTTTATGGCTACACCTTC.

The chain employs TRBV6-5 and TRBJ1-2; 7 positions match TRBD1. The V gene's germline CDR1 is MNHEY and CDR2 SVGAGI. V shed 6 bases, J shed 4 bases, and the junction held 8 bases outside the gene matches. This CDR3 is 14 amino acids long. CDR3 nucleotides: TGTGCCAGCAGACAGACAGGGCTGAGCTATGGCTACACCTTC. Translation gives CASRQTGLSYGYTF.

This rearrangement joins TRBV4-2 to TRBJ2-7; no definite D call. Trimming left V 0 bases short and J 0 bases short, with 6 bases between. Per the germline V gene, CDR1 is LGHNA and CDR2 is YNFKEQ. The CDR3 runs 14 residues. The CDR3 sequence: CASSQELYSYEQYF. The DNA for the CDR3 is TGTGCCAGCAGCCAAGAACTTTACTCCTACGAGCAGTACTTC.

The CDR3 reads CASSTGTSGVDEQFF. The CDR3 nucleotides are TGTGCCAGCAGTACCGGGACTAGCGGGGTCGATGAGCAGTTCTTC. The rearrangement uses TRBV6-4 and TRBJ2-1; 13 positions agree with TRBD2. The CDR3 has 15 amino acids. CDR1 is MRHNA and CDR2 is SNTAGT in the germline V gene. V shed 5 bases and J 8 bases; nucleotides not matched to a gene: 6.

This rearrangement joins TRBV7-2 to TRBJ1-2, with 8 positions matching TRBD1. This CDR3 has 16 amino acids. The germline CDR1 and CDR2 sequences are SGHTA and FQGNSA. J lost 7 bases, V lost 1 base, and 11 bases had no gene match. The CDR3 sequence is CASSLESAGGVGGYTF. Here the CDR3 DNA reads TGTGCCAGCAGCTTAGAGTCGGCAGGGGGCGTTGGTGGCTACACCTTC.

CDR3 residues: CSVDLTTVIEQFF. Here the CDR3 DNA reads TGCAGCGTTGATTTGACTACGGTCATAGAGCAGTTCTTC. The chain uses TRBV29-1 and TRBJ2-1; D perhaps matches TRBD2 (5 bases). V was cut by 3 bases and J by 10 bases, with 16 bases left in between. Germline V gives CDR1 SQVTM, CDR2 ANQGSEA. CDR3 size: 13 residues.

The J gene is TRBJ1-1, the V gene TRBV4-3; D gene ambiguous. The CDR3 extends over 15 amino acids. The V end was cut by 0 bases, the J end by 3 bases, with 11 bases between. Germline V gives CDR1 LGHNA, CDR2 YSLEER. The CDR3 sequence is CASSQDLRVDTEAFF. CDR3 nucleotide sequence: TGCGCCAGCAGCCAAGATCTGAGGGTTGACACTGAAGCTTTCTTT.

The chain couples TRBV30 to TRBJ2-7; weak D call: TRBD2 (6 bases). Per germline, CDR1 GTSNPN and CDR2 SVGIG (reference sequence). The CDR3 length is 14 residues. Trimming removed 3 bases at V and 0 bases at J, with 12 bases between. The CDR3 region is CAWSHGGNSYEQYF. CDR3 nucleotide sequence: TGTGCCTGGAGCCATGGCGGGAACTCCTACGAGCAGTACTTC.

CDR3 DNA: TGTGCCAGCAGTCCCGAGGGTGAAGCGGGGCAGGATACGCAGTATTTT. Protein sequence: CASSPEGEAGQDTQYF. The gene calls are TRBV6-4 and TRBJ2-3; 7 bases line up with TRBD2. Trimming took 5 bases from V and 6 from J; bases not matched to a gene: 14. The CDR3 is 16 amino acids. Germline V gives CDR1 MRHNA, CDR2 SNTAGT.

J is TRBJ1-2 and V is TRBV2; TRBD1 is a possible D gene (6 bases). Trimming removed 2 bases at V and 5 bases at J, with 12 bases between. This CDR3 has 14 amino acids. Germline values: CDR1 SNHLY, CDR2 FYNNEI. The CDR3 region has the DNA TGTGCCAGCAGTGAATTGCAGGGGAAATATGGCTACACCTTC. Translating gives CASSELQGKYGYTF.